This T cell receptor (beta chain) was captured in a study of graft-versus-host responses after intestinal transplantation. Study-wide background: Grafts were multivisceral, liver-intestinal, or isolated intestinal. All recipients were given anti-thymocyte globulin induction, and tacrolimus and steroids were then administered for around three years. Whole-study findings and limits: The marrow of recipients harbored GvH clones, and ileum or blood showed some of them first.

Some clones are missing from TCRdb's copy, which holds only in-frame ones; the method was immunoSEQ multiplex PCR. The sample consists of about 100,000 clones, more than 75% of them appearing once. A word on this clone: Its target is not known.

The V gene's germline CDR1 is SGHRS and CDR2 YFSETQ. The CDR3 loop spans 13 amino acids. V gave up 7 bases and J gave up 6 bases, with 16 bases separating them. The chain joins TRBV5-1 to TRBJ1-1, with D unclear. The sequencing here drew on unstimulated CD4+ T cells sorted from spleen or lymph node cells, taken before transplant. The receptor was derived from a human donor who was the organ donor for an intestinal transplant. CDR3 region: CASALGGAAEAFF. DNA for the CDR3: TGCGCCAGCGCGTTGGGAGGAGCCGCTGAAGCTTTCTTT.